The 7 T cell receptor beta chains below all came from one sample that was sequenced in a study of cytotoxic CD8 clonotypes in ibrutinib-treated CLL. Libraries were prepared by immunoSEQ multiplex PCR; TCRdb keeps only in-frame clonotypes and omits some of them. The table includes approximately 100,000 clones, around 80% detected once. This specimen consisted of PBMCs, obtained after 12 months of ibrutinib treatment. These TCRs come from a human donor with chronic lymphocytic leukemia.

The chain is built from TRBV30 and TRBJ1-2; no clear D gene. The CDR3 has 13 residues. Germline lookup yields CDR1 GTSNPN and CDR2 SVGIG (reference sequence). Trimming took 5 bases from V and 2 from J, leaving 12 bases between them. CDR3 sequence reads: CAWGRGLNYGYTF. The CDR3 DNA reads as TGTGCCTGGGGCCGAGGTCTCAACTATGGCTACACCTTC.

For the CDR3, the DNA is TGTGCCAGTAGTAGGGACAGGAACGCCTACGAGCAGTACTTC. This gives the protein CASSRDRNAYEQYF. The chain employs TRBV19 and TRBJ2-7, with TRBD1 matching over 8 bases. CDR3 size: 14 residues. J was trimmed by 2 bases and V by 4 bases; bases with no gene match: 4. Germline V gene sequence: CDR1 LNHDA, CDR2 SQIVND (reference sequence).

This clone was detected only a few times. CDR3 sequence (DNA): TGCAGTGCCTCCGGGGGCTACGAGCAGTACTTC. It specifies CSASGGYEQYF. The chain uses TRBV20-1 and TRBJ2-7; a possible D gene is TRBD2 (6 bases). The CDR3 runs to 11 residues. Trimming stripped 6 bases from V and 3 bases from J, with 9 bases between. Germline CDR1 reads DFQATT; CDR2 reads SNEGSKA (reference sequence).

V gene TRBV6-6 combines with J gene TRBJ1-5; D is undetermined. Germline CDR1 MNHNY, CDR2 SVGAGI (reference sequence). The V end was cut by 7 bases, the J end by 6 bases, with 16 bases between. CDR3 length: 14 amino acids. The CDR3 DNA is TGTGCCAGCACCACCGGGAGGGCTGGTCAGCCCCAGCATTTT. Residues: CASTTGRAGQPQHF.

The chain couples TRBV5-4 to TRBJ1-2; perhaps TRBD1 as D (6 bases). The germline V and J ends were trimmed by 0 bases and 5 bases, with 17 bases remaining between them. CDR1 is SGHNT, CDR2 YYREEE, per germline (reference sequence). CDR3 length equals 16 residues. The CDR3 region has the DNA TGTGCCAGCAGCTTGGCCGGGGGCTCTACTAGATATGGCTACACCTTC. Residues: CASSLAGGSTRYGYTF.

This sequence joins TRBV6-5 and TRBJ2-2; the D is unclear. V lost 8 bases and J 3 bases, leaving 13 bases between the germline ends. This CDR3 has 14 residues. CDR1 MNHEY and CDR2 SVGAGI come from the germline V gene. The CDR3 DNA reads TGTGCCAGCCGAGCGAGGTGGGACACCGGGGAGCTGTTTTTT. Translation: CASRARWDTGELFF.

The CDR3 nucleotides are TGTGCCAGCAGTGCGGGAAGGGCACACACTGAAGCTTTCTTT. The encoded protein is CASSAGRAHTEAFF. J is TRBJ1-1 and V is TRBV2; D gene ambiguous. Deletions cut 4 bases from V and 3 bases from J, with 12 bases between. Germline CDR1 and CDR2: SNHLY and FYNNEI. The CDR3 covers 14 residues.